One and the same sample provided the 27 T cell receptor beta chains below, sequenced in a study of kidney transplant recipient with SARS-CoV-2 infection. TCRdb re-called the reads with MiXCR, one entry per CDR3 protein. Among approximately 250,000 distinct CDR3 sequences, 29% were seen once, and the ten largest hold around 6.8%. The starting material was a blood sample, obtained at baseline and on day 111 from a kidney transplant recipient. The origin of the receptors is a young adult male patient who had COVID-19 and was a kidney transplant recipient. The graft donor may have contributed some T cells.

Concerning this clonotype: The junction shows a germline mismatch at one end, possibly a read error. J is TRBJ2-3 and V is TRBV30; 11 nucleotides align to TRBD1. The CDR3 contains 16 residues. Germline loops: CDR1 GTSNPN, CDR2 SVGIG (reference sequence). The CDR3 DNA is TGTGCCTGGAGCGCTCGCGGGACAGGGGGAACAGATACGCGGTATTTT. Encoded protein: CAWSARGTGGTDTRYF.

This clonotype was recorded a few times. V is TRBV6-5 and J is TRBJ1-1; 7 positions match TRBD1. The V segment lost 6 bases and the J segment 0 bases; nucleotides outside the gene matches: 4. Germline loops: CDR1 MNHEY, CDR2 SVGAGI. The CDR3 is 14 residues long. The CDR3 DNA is TGTGCCAGCAGCCAAGGACAGGTGAACACTGAAGCTTTCTTT. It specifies CASSQGQVNTEAFF.

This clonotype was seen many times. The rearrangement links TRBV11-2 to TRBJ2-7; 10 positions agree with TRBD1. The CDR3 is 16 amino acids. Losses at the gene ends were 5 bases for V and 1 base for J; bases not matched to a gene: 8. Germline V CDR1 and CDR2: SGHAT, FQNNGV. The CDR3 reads CASSPGQGVNSYEQYF. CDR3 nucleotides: TGTGCCAGCAGCCCCGGACAGGGGGTCAATTCCTACGAGCAGTACTTC.

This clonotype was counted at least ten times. The CDR3 region is CASSSRGPQHF. CDR3 bases: TGTGCCAGCAGCTCCCGAGGGCCCCAGCATTTT. The chain combines TRBV7-2 with TRBJ1-5; D is ambiguous. V dropped 4 bases and J dropped 9 bases, with 7 bases sitting between them. Germline-derived CDR1 and CDR2 are SGHTA and FQGNSA. This CDR3 has 11 amino acids.

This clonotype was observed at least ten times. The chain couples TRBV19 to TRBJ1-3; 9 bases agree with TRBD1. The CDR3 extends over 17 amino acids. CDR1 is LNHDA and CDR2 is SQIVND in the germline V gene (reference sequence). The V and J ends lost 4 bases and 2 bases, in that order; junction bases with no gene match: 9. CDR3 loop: CASSTTPGQGPGNTIYF. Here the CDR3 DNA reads TGTGCCAGTAGTACAACCCCGGGACAGGGACCTGGAAACACCATATATTTT. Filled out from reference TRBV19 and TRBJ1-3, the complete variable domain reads DGGITQSPKYLFRKEGQNVTLSCEQNLNHDAMYWYRQDPGQGLRLIYYSQIVNDFQKGDIAEGYSVSREKKESFPLTVTSAQKNPTAFYLCASSTTPGQGPGNTIYFGEGSWLTVV.

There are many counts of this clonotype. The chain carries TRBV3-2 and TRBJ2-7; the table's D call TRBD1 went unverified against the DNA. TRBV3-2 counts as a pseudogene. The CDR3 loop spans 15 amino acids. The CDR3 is CASSQSRARGYEQYF. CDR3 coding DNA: TGTGCCAGCAGCCAATCTCGGGCGAGAGGCTACGAGCAGTACTTC.

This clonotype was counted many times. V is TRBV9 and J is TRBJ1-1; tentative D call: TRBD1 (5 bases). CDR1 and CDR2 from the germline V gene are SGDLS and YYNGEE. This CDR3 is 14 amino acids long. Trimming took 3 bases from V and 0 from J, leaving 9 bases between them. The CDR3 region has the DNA TGTGCCAGCAGCGAAAAGGGGATGAACACTGAAGCTTTCTTT. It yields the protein CASSEKGMNTEAFF.

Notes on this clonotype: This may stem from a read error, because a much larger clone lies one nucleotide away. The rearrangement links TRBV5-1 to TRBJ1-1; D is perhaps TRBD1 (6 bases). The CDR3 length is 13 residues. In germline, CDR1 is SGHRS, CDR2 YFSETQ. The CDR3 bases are TGCACCAGCAGCTCGGGACAAGGGGCTGAAGCTTTCTTT. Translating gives CTSSSGQGAEAFF.

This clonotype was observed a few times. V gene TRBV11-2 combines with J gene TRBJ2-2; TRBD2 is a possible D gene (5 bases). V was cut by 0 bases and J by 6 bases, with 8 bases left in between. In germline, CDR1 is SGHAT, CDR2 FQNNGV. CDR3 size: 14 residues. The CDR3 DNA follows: TGTGCCAGCAGCTTAGATCGGGGTGCCGGGGAGCTGTTTTTT. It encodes CASSLDRGAGELFF.

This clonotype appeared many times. For the CDR3, the DNA is TGTGCCAGCAGTTTAGCTGGTAGCCCCGGGGAGCTGTTTTTT. Translation gives CASSLAGSPGELFF. The chain has TRBV27 and TRBJ2-2; D uncertain. The CDR3 loop spans 14 amino acids. Germline CDR1 is MNHEY and CDR2 is SMNVEV (reference sequence). Trimming shortened V by 2 bases and J by 6 bases, and 10 bases separated the two germline ends.

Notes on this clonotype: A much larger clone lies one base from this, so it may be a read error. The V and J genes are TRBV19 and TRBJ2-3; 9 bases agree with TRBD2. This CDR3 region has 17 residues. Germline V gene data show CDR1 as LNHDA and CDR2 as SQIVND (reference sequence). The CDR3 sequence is CANSMRSSGTSTDTQYF. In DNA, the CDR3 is TGTGCCAATAGTATGCGATCTAGCGGGACTAGCACAGATACGCAGTATTTT.

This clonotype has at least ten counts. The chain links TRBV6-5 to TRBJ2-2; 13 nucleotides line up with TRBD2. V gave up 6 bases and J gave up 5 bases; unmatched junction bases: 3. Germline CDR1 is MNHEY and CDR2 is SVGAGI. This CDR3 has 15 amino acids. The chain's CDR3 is CASSPGLAGTGELFF. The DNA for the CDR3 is TGTGCCAGCAGCCCGGGACTAGCGGGGACCGGGGAGCTGTTTTTT.

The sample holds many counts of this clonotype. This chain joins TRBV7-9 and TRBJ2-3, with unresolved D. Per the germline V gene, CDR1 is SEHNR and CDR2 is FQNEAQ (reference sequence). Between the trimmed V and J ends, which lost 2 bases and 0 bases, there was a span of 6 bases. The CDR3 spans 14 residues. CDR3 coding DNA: TGTGCCAGCAGCTTAATCGCAAGCACAGATACGCAGTATTTT. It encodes CASSLIASTDTQYF. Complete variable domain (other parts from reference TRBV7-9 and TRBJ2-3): DTGVSQNPRHKITKRGQNVTFRCDPISEHNRLYWYRQTLGQGPEFLTYFQNEAQLEKSRLLSDRFSAERPKGSFSTLEIQRTEQGDSAMYLCASSLIASTDTQYFGPGTRLTVL.

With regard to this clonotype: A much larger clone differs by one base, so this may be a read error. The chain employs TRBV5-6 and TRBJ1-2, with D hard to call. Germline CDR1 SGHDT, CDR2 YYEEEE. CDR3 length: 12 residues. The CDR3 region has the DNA TGTACCAGCAGCTTGGGTGCCCATGGCTACACCTTC. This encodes CTSSLGAHGYTF.

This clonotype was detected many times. The DNA of the CDR3 is TGTGCCAGCAGCCAAGGACTAGCGGGAGGTGCCGGGGAGCTGTTTTTT. Residues: CASSQGLAGGAGELFF. This chain connects TRBV7-3 to TRBJ2-2, with TRBD2 matching 14 bases. Germline loops: CDR1 SGHTA, CDR2 FQGTGA. Trimming took 5 bases from V and 6 from J; bases not matched to a gene: 5. This CDR3 contains 16 residues.

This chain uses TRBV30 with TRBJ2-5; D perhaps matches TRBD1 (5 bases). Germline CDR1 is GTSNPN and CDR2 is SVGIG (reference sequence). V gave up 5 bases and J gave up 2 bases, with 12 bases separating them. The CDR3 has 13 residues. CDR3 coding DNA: TGTGCCTGGGGACAACAGGTTCAAGAGACCCAGTACTTC. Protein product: CAWGQQVQETQYF.

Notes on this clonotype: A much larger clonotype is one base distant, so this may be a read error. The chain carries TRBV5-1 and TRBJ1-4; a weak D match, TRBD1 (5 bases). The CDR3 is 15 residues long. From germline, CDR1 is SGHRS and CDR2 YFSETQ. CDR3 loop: CAGSLVEGNNEKLFF. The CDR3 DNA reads TGCGCCGGCAGCTTGGTGGAGGGGAATAATGAAAAACTGTTTTTT.

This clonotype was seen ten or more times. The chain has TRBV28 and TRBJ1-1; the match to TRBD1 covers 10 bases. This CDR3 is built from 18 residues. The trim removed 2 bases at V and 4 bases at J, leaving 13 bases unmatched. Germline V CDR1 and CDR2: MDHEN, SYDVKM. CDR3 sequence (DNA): TGTGCCAGCAGTTTAATATCCGGGACAGGGGCCGTGGGCACTGAAGCTTTCTTT. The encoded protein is CASSLISGTGAVGTEAFF.

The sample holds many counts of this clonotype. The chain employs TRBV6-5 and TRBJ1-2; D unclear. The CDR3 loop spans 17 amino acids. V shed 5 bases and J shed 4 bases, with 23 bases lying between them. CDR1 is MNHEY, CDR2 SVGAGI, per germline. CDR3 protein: CASSVCMECRKTYGYTF. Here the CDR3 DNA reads TGTGCCAGCAGTGTATGCATGGAATGTAGAAAGACCTATGGCTACACCTTC.

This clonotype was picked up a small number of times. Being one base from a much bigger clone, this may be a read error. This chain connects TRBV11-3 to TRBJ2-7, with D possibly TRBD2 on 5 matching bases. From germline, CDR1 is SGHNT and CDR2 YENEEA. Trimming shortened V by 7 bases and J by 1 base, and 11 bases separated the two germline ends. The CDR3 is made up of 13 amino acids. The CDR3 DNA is TGTGCCAGCAACCTAGCAGAGTCCTACGAGCAGTACTTC. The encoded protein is CASNLAESYEQYF.

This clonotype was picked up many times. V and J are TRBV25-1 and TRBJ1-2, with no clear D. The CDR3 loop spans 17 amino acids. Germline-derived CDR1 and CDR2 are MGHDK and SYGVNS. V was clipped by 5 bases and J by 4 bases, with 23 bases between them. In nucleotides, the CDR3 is TGTGCCAGCAGTCGGTGGATAGAACTGGGAAAGACCTATGGCTACACCTTC. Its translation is CASSRWIELGKTYGYTF.

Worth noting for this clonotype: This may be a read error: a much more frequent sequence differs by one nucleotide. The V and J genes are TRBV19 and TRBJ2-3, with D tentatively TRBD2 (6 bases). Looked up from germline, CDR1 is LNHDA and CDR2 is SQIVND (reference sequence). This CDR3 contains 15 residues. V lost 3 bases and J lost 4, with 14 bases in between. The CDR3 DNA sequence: TGTGCCAGTAGTATGACGGACTATACCCCAGATACGCAGTATTTT. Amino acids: CASSMTDYTPDTQYF.

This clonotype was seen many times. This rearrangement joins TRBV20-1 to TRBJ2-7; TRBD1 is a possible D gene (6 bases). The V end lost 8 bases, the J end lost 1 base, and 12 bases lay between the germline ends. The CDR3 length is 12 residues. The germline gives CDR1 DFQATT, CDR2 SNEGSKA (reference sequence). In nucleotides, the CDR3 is TGCAGTCTACAGGGATTTTCCTACGAGCAGTACTTC. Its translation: CSLQGFSYEQYF.

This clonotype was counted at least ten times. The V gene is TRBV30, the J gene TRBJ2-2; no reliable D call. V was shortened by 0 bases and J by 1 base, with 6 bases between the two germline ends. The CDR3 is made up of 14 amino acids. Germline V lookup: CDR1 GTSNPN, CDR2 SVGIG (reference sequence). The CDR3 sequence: CAWSVRRNTGELFF. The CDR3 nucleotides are TGTGCCTGGAGTGTACGCCGGAACACCGGGGAGCTGTTTTTT.

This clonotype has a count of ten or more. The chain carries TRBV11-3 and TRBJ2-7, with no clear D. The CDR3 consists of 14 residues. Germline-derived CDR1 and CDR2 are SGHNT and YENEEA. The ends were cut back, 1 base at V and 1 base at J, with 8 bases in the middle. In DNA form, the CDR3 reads TGTGCCAGCAGCTTAGGGCAGGCATCCTACGAGCAGTACTTC. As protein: CASSLGQASYEQYF.

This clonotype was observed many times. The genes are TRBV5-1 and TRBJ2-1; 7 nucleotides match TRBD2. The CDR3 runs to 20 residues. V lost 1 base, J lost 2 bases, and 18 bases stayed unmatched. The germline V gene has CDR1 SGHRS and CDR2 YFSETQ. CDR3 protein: CASSLRGSRGSSRTYNEQFF. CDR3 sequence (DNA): TGCGCCAGCAGCTTGAGGGGATCACGCGGGAGCTCTCGGACCTACAATGAGCAGTTCTTC.

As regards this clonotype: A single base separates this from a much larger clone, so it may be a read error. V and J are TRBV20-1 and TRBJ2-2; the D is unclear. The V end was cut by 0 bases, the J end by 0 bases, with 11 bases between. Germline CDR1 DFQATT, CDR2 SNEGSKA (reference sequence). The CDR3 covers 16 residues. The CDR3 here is CSARDRAESNTGELFF. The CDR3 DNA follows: TGCAGTGCTAGAGATCGAGCAGAATCGAACACCGGGGAGCTGTTTTTT.